This T cell receptor (beta chain) was sequenced during a study of cytomegalovirus exposure and HLA in healthy donors. Germline V CDR1 and CDR2: SGHKS, YYEKEE (reference sequence). V shed 0 bases, J shed 5 bases, and the junction held 10 bases outside the gene matches. CDR3 length equals 16 residues. The method was immunoSEQ multiplex PCR; TCRdb's version includes in-frame clones alone and lacks a portion of them. Found here are roughly 220,000 clones, roughly 84% of them singletons; the top ten hold over 12%. Separation from the approximately 690-subject first cohort characterized the roughly 120-subject validation cohort, to which the donors belonged.

Source material: PBMCs. This rearrangement joins TRBV5-5 to TRBJ2-7; 8 positions match TRBD1. The sequence derives from a woman aged 25 to 39 in good health and CMV-seropositive. DNA of the CDR3: TGTGCCAGCAGCTTGGCCCTCGGGCAGGGGGCCCACGAGCAGTACTTC. Residues: CASSLALGQGAHEQYF. Full variable domain (outside the CDR3, taken from reference TRBV5-5 and TRBJ2-7): DAGVTQSPTHLIKTRGQQVTLRCSPISGHKSVSWYQQVLGQGPQFIFQYYEKEERGRGNFPDRFSARQFPNYSSELNVNALLLGDSALYLCASSLALGQGAHEQYFGPGTRLTVT.